Listed below are T cell receptor beta chains from one sample, sequenced in a study of T cell responses to AZD1222 COVID-19 vaccine. Clones were sequenced by immunoSEQ multiplex PCR, and TCRdb holds only the in-frame ones, with some missing. The data show some 130,000 clones, 88% seen once. The input for sequencing was peripheral blood, taken on day 0 of AZD1222 vaccination. The receptors originated from an adult in good health. Both conserved end residues are part of each CDR3. A D gene is named only where the DNA matches it firmly. Clone size is shown for a subset of rows, as once, few, many or a class of expanded clone.

clone_size,v_call,d_call,j_call,cdr3_aa,cdr3_nt
NA,TRBV9,NA,TRBJ1-4,CASSVGPLNTNEKLFF,TGTGCCAGCAGCGTAGGCCCCCTCAACACTAATGAAAAACTGTTTTTT
NA,TRBV11-2,NA,TRBJ1-2,CASSSYTGLRSYTF,TGTGCCAGCAGCTCTTACACGGGTTTAAGGAGCTACACCTTC
NA,TRBV21-1,NA,TRBJ2-5,CASSKRRGELRRETQYF,TGTGCCAGCAGCAAAAGAAGGGGAGAGCTTCGACGGGAGACCCAGTACTTC
NA,TRBV15,NA,TRBJ1-5,CATSFGRSGNQPQHF,TGTGCCACCAGCTTCGGACGGTCAGGGAATCAGCCCCAGCATTTT
NA,TRBV28,NA,TRBJ2-5,CASSSEVETQYF,TGTGCCAGCAGTTCCGAAGTGGAGACCCAGTACTTC
NA,TRBV19,TRBD2,TRBJ2-7,CASRPGTSGSNEQYF,TGTGCCAGTAGGCCTGGGACTAGCGGGAGTAACGAGCAGTACTTC
once,TRBV9,TRBD2,TRBJ2-5,CASSVSSGNRHYF,TGTGCCAGCAGCGTCTCTAGCGGGAATCGACATTACTTC
NA,TRBV10-3,NA,TRBJ1-5,CAISESTLRPQHF,TGTGCCATCAGTGAGTCGACCCTGCGGCCCCAGCATTTT
NA,TRBV9,TRBD2,TRBJ2-3,CASSPSGGASDTQYF,TGTGCCAGCAGCCCTAGCGGGGGGGCATCAGATACGCAGTATTTT
NA,TRBV24-1,NA,TRBJ2-3,CATSDEPGGSDTQYF,TGTGCCACCAGTGATGAGCCGGGCGGTTCAGATACGCAGTATTTT
NA,TRBV11-2,TRBD2,TRBJ2-2,CASSPLGPTSGRAIGELFF,TGTGCCAGCAGCCCACTGGGTCCGACTAGCGGGAGGGCTATCGGGGAGCTGTTTTTT
NA,TRBV19,TRBD2,TRBJ2-3,CASSRSSGKEDTQYF,TGTGCCAGTAGTAGGTCTAGCGGGAAGGAGGATACGCAGTATTTT
NA,TRBV30,NA,TRBJ2-5,CAWKQGYQETQYF,TGTGCCTGGAAGCAGGGTTACCAAGAGACCCAGTACTTC
NA,TRBV2,NA,TRBJ1-5,CASSARGGINSNQPQHF,TGTGCCAGCAGTGCCAGAGGGGGAATTAATAGCAATCAGCCCCAGCATTTT
NA,TRBV28,NA,TRBJ1-2,CASSSPGYGYTF,TGTGCCAGCAGTTCTCCCGGCTATGGCTACACCTTC
NA,TRBV20-1,NA,TRBJ1-1,CSASRGDHDTEAFF,TGCAGTGCTAGTCGGGGGGACCACGACACTGAAGCTTTCTTT
few,TRBV29-1,TRBD1,TRBJ1-1,CSVRTGDISEAFF,TGCAGCGTTCGCACAGGGGATATCTCTGAAGCTTTCTTT
few,TRBV10-1,NA,TRBJ1-1,CASSEFTAGQTNTEAFF,TGCGCCAGCAGTGAGTTTACCGCCGGACAGACAAACACTGAAGCTTTCTTT
NA,TRBV7-2,TRBD2,TRBJ2-1,CASSFGGAYEQFF,TGTGCCAGCAGTTTCGGGGGGGCCTATGAGCAGTTCTTC
NA,TRBV5-1,NA,TRBJ1-2,CASSPGTAYGYTF,TGCGCCAGCAGCCCAGGGACGGCCTATGGCTACACCTTC
NA,TRBV30,NA,TRBJ1-4,CAWSGQAAREEKLFF,TGTGCCTGGAGTGGACAGGCGGCTAGGGAAGAAAAACTGTTTTTT
once,TRBV6-2/TRBV6-3,TRBD1,TRBJ2-6,CASSYSKGTGTYSGANVLTF,TGTGCCAGCAGTTACTCGAAGGGGACAGGGACATACTCTGGGGCCAACGTCCTGACTTTC
NA,TRBV20-1,NA,TRBJ1-2,CSASSTTGLDGYTF,TGCAGTGCTAGTTCTACGACGGGGCTCGACGGCTACACCTTC
NA,TRBV5-1,TRBD2,TRBJ2-3,CASSLTPKGTSGTTSDTQYF,TGCGCCAGCAGCTTGACACCTAAGGGGACTAGCGGGACTACATCAGATACGCAGTATTTT
NA,TRBV5-1,NA,TRBJ1-2,CASSIGGEYGYTF,TGCGCCAGCAGCATAGGGGGGGAGTATGGCTACACCTTC
once,TRBV2,TRBD2,TRBJ2-2,CASSEVGSGGPTGELFF,TGTGCCAGCAGTGAAGTAGGTAGCGGGGGACCCACCGGGGAGCTGTTTTTT